This T cell receptor beta chain came from a study of identical twins. The study, taken as a whole, reports: Zero-insertion analyses might be partly confounded by invariant T cells like MAIT and iNKT. Cross-sectional statistical analysis, not tracking of the same donors, underpinned the conclusions. With abundant cord blood beta clonotypes, insertions were fewer; memory repertoires showed no such pattern.

Concerning this clonotype itself: Its matching antigen is unknown.

The CDR3 length is 15 residues. Per the germline V gene, CDR1 is MNHNS and CDR2 is SASEGT. The V gene end was trimmed by 6 bases and the J gene end by 2 bases; junction bases not matched to a gene: 9. TCRdb redid the calling of the 5' RACE reads with MiXCR, one entry per CDR3 protein. Altogether more than 400,000 distinct CDR3 sequences are present, approximately 16% being singletons, with the ten largest covering 0.44%. These data were also filed under a second study, of yellow fever vaccine responses in identical twins.

This sequence originates from a woman aged 18-30 years in good health. Source material: CD4+ T cells sorted from blood. The V gene is TRBV6-1, the J gene TRBJ2-7; 8 bases are shared with TRBD1. CDR3 sequence reads: CASSPLGTGTYEQYF. The CDR3 DNA reads as TGTGCCAGCAGCCCCCTTGGGACAGGCACCTACGAGCAGTACTTC.